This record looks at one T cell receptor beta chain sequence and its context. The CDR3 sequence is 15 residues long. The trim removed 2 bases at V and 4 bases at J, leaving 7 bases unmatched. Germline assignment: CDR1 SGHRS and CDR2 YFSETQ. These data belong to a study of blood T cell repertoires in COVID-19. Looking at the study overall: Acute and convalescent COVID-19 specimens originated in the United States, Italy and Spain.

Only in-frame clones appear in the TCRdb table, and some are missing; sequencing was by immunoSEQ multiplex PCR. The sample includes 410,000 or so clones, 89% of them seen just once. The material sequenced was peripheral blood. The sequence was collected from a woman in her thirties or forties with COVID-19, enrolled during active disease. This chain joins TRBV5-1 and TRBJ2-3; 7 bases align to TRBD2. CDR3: CASSLFSGEADTQYF. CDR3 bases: TGCGCCAGCAGCTTATTCAGCGGGGAAGCAGATACGCAGTATTTT. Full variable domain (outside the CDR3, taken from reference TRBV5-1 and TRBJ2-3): KAGVTQTPRYLIKTRGQQVTLSCSPISGHRSVSWYQQTPGQGLQFLFEYFSETQRNKGNFPGRFSGRQFSNSRSEMNVSTLELGDSALYLCASSLFSGEADTQYFGPGTRLTVL.